This T cell receptor (beta chain) is drawn from a study of beta chain features in type 1 diabetes. A word on this clone: Its cognate antigen is unknown.

Investigators reverse transcribed all isolated RNA, so they sequenced expressed TCRB transcripts. Using immunoSEQ multiplex PCR, the repertoire was profiled, and TCRdb retains in-frame clones only, with some absent. The sample lists about 240,000 clones; about 26% were seen once. Study results and caveats: Sequencing from cDNA could over-represent high-TCR-expressing cells. The study found fewer insertions and more deletions at VDJ junctions in type 1 diabetes patients. The naive, central memory and Treg TCRB repertoires looked more alike in patients than they did in healthy donors. The study left unresolved whether HLA type influences TCRB rearrangement.

CDR1 is SEHNR, CDR2 FQNEAQ, per germline (reference sequence). V lost 5 bases to trimming and J lost 1 base; unmatched junction nucleotides: 6. The CDR3 totals 15 residues. The source of this sequence is a man aged 30 to 39 in good health. Sequencing input: central memory CD4+ T cells from blood. This chain uses TRBV7-9 with TRBJ1-1; 8 bases map to TRBD1. CDR3 region: CASSPIQGANTEAFF. CDR3 DNA: TGTGCCAGCAGCCCCATTCAGGGGGCGAACACTGAAGCTTTCTTT.